This T cell receptor (beta chain) derives from a study of glioma-infiltrating T cells (dated by TCRdb to 2016 to 2017). Looking at the study overall: TCR alpha- and beta-chain repertoires were sequenced from glioma tissue, non-neoplastic brain tissue and matched peripheral blood mononuclear cells. To gauge divergence between tissue and blood T-cell populations, every tissue-infiltrating repertoire was compared against the peripheral blood repertoire from the same patient. Three low-grade glioma patients, several primary glioblastoma patients, and three non-glioma patients who contributed non-neoplastic brain tissue made up the paired cohort. General study outcomes and caveats: Tissue and blood shared very few CDR3 sequences, a result attributed to high CDR3 diversity and limited sampling. VJ-independent divergence between tissue and blood was below expectation in non-neoplastic patients but above expectation in all gliomas, especially low-grade gliomas. Group comparisons rested on small numbers: three non-neoplastic, three low-grade glioma and fewer than 10 glioblastoma patients.

As concerns this clonotype: Its antigen specificity is not known. One base away there is no much larger clone; base qualities are not given.

For CDR1 and CDR2, the germline V gene lists MNHNS and SASEGT. Trimming takes 8 bases off V and 4 bases off J; junction bases not matched to a gene: 7. Counted from cysteine to phenylalanine, this CDR3 has 13 amino acids. The kept DNA is CDR3 alone, 39 bases in frame from the first base. TCR alpha and beta CDR3 regions were amplified with the iRepertoire nested amplicon-rescue multiplex PCR (arm-PCR) platform from RNA. One-step reverse transcription and amplification used about 90-400 ng of tissue mRNA or PBMC total RNA as input. Following bead purification, Illumina adapters were added by a secondary multiplex PCR, and the libraries were gel-purified between 200 and 400 bp. Libraries carried internal 6-nucleotide barcodes used for demultiplexing. The libraries were sequenced on an Illumina MiSeq using 2x220 or 2x250 nucleotide paired-end reads. Processing in the source paper ran as follows. Paired reads were merged with FLASH 1.2.11 and aligned to the GRCh37 human genome with BWA-MEM before extracting TRA and TRB reads. An IMGT-derived reference of cassette sequences and CDR3 motifs, with pseudogenes included, was used for V and J assignment. Reads were translated in three frames, and productive CDR3s were defined as those with a C...FGXG motif and no stop codons. Clonotypes were defined as unique combinations of V-J cassette pair and CDR3 amino acid sequence. Reads were filtered by Hamming distance, thresholded by each sample's sequence error rate in mapped regions. In-frame beta chains were kept once TCRdb had trimmed the public reads at Q25 with fastp and called clones with MiXCR. One record per CDR3 amino acid sequence lists the most common genes and DNA. The V and J calls come from TCRdb's annotation, not from the publication. This sample is represented by over 140,000 distinct CDR3 sequences; about 39% of them were singletons. Around a fifth of the sample goes to the ten largest clones.

The sequencing input was glioma tissue, nonneoplastic brain tissue, or PBMCs (not recorded which). This chain is built from TRBV6-1 and TRBJ1-1, and TRBD1 matches 7 of the central bases. This TCR was sampled from a human donor with low-grade glioma or glioblastoma, undergoing nonglioma brain surgery, or in good health (not recorded which). The CDR3 region reads CASQGGGSTEAFF. The DNA is TGTGCCAGCCAGGGGGGGGGTAGCACTGAAGCTTTCTTT.